There are a few counts of the clone carrying this T cell receptor (beta chain). The data derive from a study of identical twins. The CDR3 consists of 13 residues. Looked up from germline, CDR1 is SGHDT and CDR2 is YYEEEE. Deletions cut 0 bases from V and 9 bases from J, with 10 bases between. TCRdb re-called the 5' RACE reads with MiXCR, one entry per CDR3 protein. The sample records 500,000 or so distinct CDR3 sequences, 13% to 15% being singletons. Separately, the same data were catalogued under a study of yellow fever vaccine responses in identical twins.

Specimen: CD4+ T cells sorted from blood. The chain recombines TRBV5-6 with TRBJ2-4, with no clear D. This TCR came from a woman aged 18-29 years in good health. CDR3 residues: CASSLGLAGIQYF. CDR3 sequence (DNA): TGTGCCAGCAGCTTGGGCTTAGCAGGCATTCAGTACTTC.